The 16 T cell receptor beta chains presented below share a single source sample, sequenced in a study of identical twins. TCRdb re-analysed the 5' RACE reads in MiXCR, keeping a single row per CDR3 protein. The table has roughly 720,000 distinct CDR3 sequences, 18% seen once; the top ten hold 10% to 15%. These sequences were also reported in another study, on T cells expressing NK-cell markers.

What was sequenced was PBMCs. The receptor set was obtained from a woman aged 18-29 years in good health.

This clonotype has more than one count but fewer than ten. This rearrangement joins TRBV5-6 to TRBJ1-2, with TRBD1 as a possible D gene (5 bases). The V gene lost 0 bases and the J gene lost 8 bases, with 14 bases spanning the gap. Germline V lookup: CDR1 SGHDT, CDR2 YYEEEE. This CDR3 is 14 amino acids long. The CDR3 here is CASSLAGPRGGYTF. The CDR3 DNA reads as TGTGCCAGCAGCTTGGCAGGGCCGCGGGGAGGCTACACCTTC.

A few counts support this clonotype. This chain links TRBV20-1 with TRBJ2-5; possibly TRBD1 for D (6 bases). The CDR3 is 14 amino acids. The germline V gene encodes CDR1 DFQATT and CDR2 SNEGSKA (reference sequence). The V end lost 2 bases, the J end lost 2 bases, and 12 bases lay between the germline ends. CDR3 sequence reads: CSARSPQGQETQYF. In DNA, the CDR3 is TGCAGTGCTAGATCCCCCCAGGGGCAAGAGACCCAGTACTTC.

This chain links TRBV20-1 with TRBJ2-7, with D hard to call. The ends were cut back, 3 bases at V and 5 bases at J, with 8 bases in the middle. The CDR3 runs 11 residues. Germline V gene lookup returns CDR1 DFQATT and CDR2 SNEGSKA (reference sequence). Here the CDR3 DNA reads TGCAGTGCTAGTACGCACGACGAGCAGTACTTC. Its translation is CSASTHDEQYF.

This clonotype was picked up a small number of times. V gene TRBV5-1 combines with J gene TRBJ1-1; no clear D. Per the germline V gene, CDR1 is SGHRS and CDR2 is YFSETQ. The V gene lost 4 bases and the J gene lost 5 bases, with 15 bases spanning the gap. The CDR3 loop spans 14 amino acids. CDR3 protein: CASSPNLGRTEAFF. The DNA of the CDR3 is TGCGCCAGCAGCCCTAATTTGGGTAGAACTGAAGCTTTCTTT. Using reference TRBV5-1 and TRBJ1-1 for the parts outside the CDR3, the full variable domain is KAGVTQTPRYLIKTRGQQVTLSCSPISGHRSVSWYQQTPGQGLQFLFEYFSETQRNKGNFPGRFSGRQFSNSRSEMNVSTLELGDSALYLCASSPNLGRTEAFFGQGTRLTVV.

The CDR3 spells CASSSWGSSGSNEQFF. CDR3 bases: TGTGCCAGCAGCTCTTGGGGGTCTAGCGGGAGCAATGAGCAGTTCTTC. The rearrangement links TRBV12-3 or TRBV12-4 to TRBJ2-1; the match to TRBD2 covers 10 bases. This CDR3 is 16 amino acids long. V lost 6 bases and J lost 6; bases outside the gene matches: 11.

The rearrangement links TRBV12-3 or TRBV12-4 to TRBJ2-2; D might be TRBD2 (5 bases). This CDR3 has 15 residues. Trimming removed 7 bases at V and 7 bases at J, with 19 bases between. The CDR3 spells CASMLWAGSIGELFF. CDR3 DNA sequence: TGTGCCAGCATGCTCTGGGCGGGTTCTATCGGGGAGCTGTTTTTT.

This clonotype has just a few counts. J is TRBJ2-7 and V is TRBV5-1, with D hard to call. The CDR3 covers 15 residues. Trimming stripped 4 bases from V and 2 bases from J, with 16 bases between. CDR1 is SGHRS, CDR2 YFSETQ, per germline. The CDR3 bases are TGCGCCAGCAGCGTAACCGGGCCAAGAACCTACGAGCAGTACTTC. This encodes CASSVTGPRTYEQYF.

There are many counts of this clonotype. The J gene is TRBJ1-1, the V gene TRBV27; D gene ambiguous. The V and J ends lost 1 base and 2 bases respectively, with 14 bases between them. The CDR3 consists of 16 residues. In germline, CDR1 is MNHEY, CDR2 SMNVEV (reference sequence). This CDR3 is CASSLYSLGGNTEAFF. The CDR3 DNA is TGTGCCAGCAGTTTATACTCACTGGGCGGAAACACTGAAGCTTTCTTT.

The rearrangement uses TRBV21-1 and TRBJ2-6; the DNA was not used to check the table's D call, TRBD1. TRBV21-1 is a pseudogene. The CDR3 is 16 residues long. The chain's CDR3 is CASSKEARAGANVLTF. CDR3 coding DNA: TGTGCCAGCAGCAAAGAGGCCAGGGCTGGGGCCAACGTCCTGACTTTC.

The chain has TRBV5-6 and TRBJ2-1; the D is unclear. CDR1 is SGHDT and CDR2 is YYEEEE in the germline V gene. CDR3 length: 13 amino acids. Trimming cost V 0 bases and J 8 bases, with 9 bases left between them. CDR3 DNA: TGTGCCAGCAGCTTGGCAACGACCGATGAGCAGTTCTTC. It codes for CASSLATTDEQFF.

The chain has TRBV20-1 and TRBJ2-3; D gene ambiguous. The V end was cut by 2 bases, the J end by 0 bases, with 6 bases between. The germline gives CDR1 DFQATT, CDR2 SNEGSKA (reference sequence). This CDR3 is built from 13 residues. The CDR3 DNA reads TGCAGTGCTAGAAAGGGAAGCACAGATACGCAGTATTTT. It codes for CSARKGSTDTQYF.

This clonotype was counted between two and nine times. For the CDR3, the DNA is TGTGCCACCAGTGACCATAAGGGTGGGAAACTGTTTTTT. It yields the protein CATSDHKGGKLFF. The rearrangement links TRBV24-1 to TRBJ1-4; D unclear. The CDR3 is 13 amino acids. Trimming took 4 bases from V and 11 from J, leaving 13 bases between them. Germline V gene sequence: CDR1 KGHDR, CDR2 SFDVKD.

This sequence joins TRBV18 and TRBJ2-7, with D perhaps matching TRBD1 (5 bases). Germline CDR1 reads KGHSH; CDR2 reads LQKENI. V gave up 3 bases and J gave up 2 bases, with 8 bases separating them. This CDR3 is 13 amino acids long. The CDR3 spells CASSPLDTYEQYF. CDR3 in DNA: TGTGCCAGCTCACCCCTGGACACCTACGAGCAGTACTTC.

This clonotype was seen a handful of times. The J gene is TRBJ2-1, the V gene TRBV9; TRBD2 aligns across 10 bases. The J segment lost 7 bases and the V segment lost 3 bases, leaving 13 bases of the junction unmatched. In germline, CDR1 is SGDLS, CDR2 YYNGEE. This CDR3 has 17 amino acids. The CDR3 DNA sequence: TGTGCCAGCAGCGGCTCTGCGAGCGGGGGGGCGGGTAATGAGCAGTTCTTC. It translates to CASSGSASGGAGNEQFF.

This clonotype has a handful of counts. The chain uses TRBV7-8 and TRBJ2-1; 10 nucleotides line up with TRBD2. Germline V CDR1 and CDR2: SGHVS, FQNEAQ. V was clipped by 6 bases and J by 8 bases; unmatched bases: 19. This CDR3 comprises 18 residues. CDR3 residues: CASSWGKRAGGAIDEQFF. The CDR3 DNA reads TGTGCCAGCAGTTGGGGAAAGAGAGCGGGAGGGGCCATCGATGAGCAGTTCTTC.

The chain links TRBV7-9 to TRBJ1-5; 11 nucleotides match TRBD1. The CDR3 extends over 15 amino acids. The V gene's germline CDR1 is SEHNR and CDR2 FQNEAQ (reference sequence). Unmatched junction bases numbered 5, after V lost 4 bases and J lost 6 bases. Written as DNA, the CDR3 is TGTGCCAGCAGCTCCGGGACAGGGGGTACTCAGCCCCAGCATTTT. It codes for CASSSGTGGTQPQHF.